This T cell receptor beta chain derives from a study of blood T cell repertoires in COVID-19. In the source study's methods: Reference gene primers were amplified, and this amplification served to estimate nucleated cell counts. TCRdb's table, derived via immunoSEQ multiplex PCR, lists solely in-frame clones and lacks some. D and trimming come from the DNA, and the V and J calls and clone size come from that table. The sample contains approximately 100,000 clones, roughly 80% of which appear only once. This clonotype originated in a man in his 60s with acute or convalescent COVID-19. Sequenced material: peripheral blood.

The CDR3 reads CASSLLPGGTSGNTIYF. The CDR3 DNA reads as TGTGCCAGCAGCTTGCTTCCAGGGGGAACATCTGGAAACACCATATATTTT. The chain recombines TRBV5-6 with TRBJ1-3, with TRBD1 matching over 7 bases. This CDR3 has 17 residues. V dropped 1 base and J dropped 1; count of bases not matched to a gene: 8. Germline CDR1 and CDR2: SGHDT and YYEEEE.